This passage covers 22 T cell receptor beta chains from one sample sequenced in a study of T-cell memory formation after mild COVID-19. Using its own MiXCR run on the 5' RACE reads, TCRdb lists one record per CDR3 protein. Found here are 15,000 to 20,000 distinct CDR3 sequences, 23% of them singletons; the top ten hold around 56%. Material for sequencing was PBMCs or a T cell subset sorted from them (not recorded which). All receptors come from a man aged 18 to 29 who had mild COVID-19 (a few samples of this study predate the infection). Cell type and time point are not known.

The chain couples TRBV10-3 to TRBJ1-2, with D tentatively TRBD1 (5 bases). The ends were cut back, 2 bases at V and 8 bases at J, with 12 bases in the middle. Germline values: CDR1 ENHRY, CDR2 SYGVKD. CDR3 length equals 13 residues. The CDR3 is CAISETGLLGYTF. For the CDR3, the DNA is TGTGCCATCAGTGAGACAGGCCTCTTAGGCTACACCTTC.

The J gene is TRBJ1-3, the V gene TRBV5-1, with a weak D call TRBD1 (5 bases). The V gene lost 2 bases and the J gene lost 0 bases, with 12 bases spanning the gap. CDR1 and CDR2 from the germline V gene are SGHRS and YFSETQ. The CDR3 is 16 residues long. The CDR3 sequence: CASSLRGRDSGNTIYF. In DNA, the CDR3 is TGCGCCAGCAGCTTACGGGGCCGCGACTCTGGAAACACCATATATTTT.

This clonotype was counted ten times or more. The chain combines TRBV6-5 with TRBJ2-7; D possibly corresponds to TRBD2 (5 bases). The germline gives CDR1 MNHEY, CDR2 SVGAGI. The CDR3 covers 14 residues. Deletions cut 6 bases from V and 5 bases from J, with 17 bases between. The chain's CDR3 is CASSSDYSGNEQYV. In nucleotides, the CDR3 is TGTGCCAGCAGCTCCGACTACTCGGGGAACGAGCAGTACGTC.

This clonotype was recorded at least ten times. The J gene is TRBJ1-3, the V gene TRBV29-1; D remains unclear. The CDR3 loop spans 12 amino acids. Germline V gene sequence: CDR1 SQVTM, CDR2 ANQGSEA. The germline V and J ends were trimmed by 6 bases and 3 bases, with 9 bases remaining between them. The CDR3 reads CSVRVVGNTIYF. CDR3 nucleotide sequence: TGCAGCGTCCGGGTAGTTGGAAACACCATATATTTT. Using reference TRBV29-1 and TRBJ1-3 for the parts outside the CDR3, the full variable domain is SAVISQKPSRDICQRGTSLTIQCQVDSQVTMMFWYRQQPGQSLTLIATANQGSEATYESGFVIDKFPISRPNLTFSTLTVSNMSPEDSSIYLCSVRVVGNTIYFGEGSWLTVV.

This clonotype was recorded a few times. This chain links TRBV25-1 with TRBJ1-3; D is unclear. Germline V gives CDR1 MGHDK, CDR2 SYGVNS. The length of the CDR3 is 11 residues. V was cut by 7 bases and J by 4 bases, with 5 bases left in between. The CDR3 protein is CASTGGNTIYF. Here the CDR3 DNA reads TGTGCCAGCACTGGGGGAAACACCATATATTTT.

This clonotype was recorded at least ten times. This rearrangement joins TRBV7-9 to TRBJ1-4; 7 nucleotides agree with TRBD1. The V gene's germline CDR1 is SEHNR and CDR2 FQNEAQ (reference sequence). Unmatched junction bases numbered 9, after V lost 4 bases and J lost 4 bases. This CDR3 spans 16 amino acids. Here the CDR3 reads CASSSSGTEYNEKLFF. The CDR3 DNA reads as TGTGCCAGCAGCTCCAGCGGGACAGAATATAATGAAAAACTGTTTTTT.

This clonotype was found many times. The chain employs TRBV4-3 and TRBJ1-4, with no clear D. The V gene's germline CDR1 is LGHNA and CDR2 YSLEER. This CDR3 region has 18 residues. V was pared by 0 bases and J by 6 bases, with 20 bases between. The CDR3 nucleotides read TGCGCCAGCAGCCAAGATAAGCCTCTGCGGAGAGAGGATGAAAAACTGTTTTTT. Its protein product is CASSQDKPLRREDEKLFF.

This chain connects TRBV19 to TRBJ1-1; unclear D gene. CDR1 and CDR2 from the germline V gene are LNHDA and SQIVND (reference sequence). CDR3 size: 13 residues. V was cut by 3 bases and J by 0 bases, with 5 bases left in between. The DNA for the CDR3 is TGTGCCAGTAGTATTTCGTTGAACACTGAAGCTTTCTTT. Amino acid sequence: CASSISLNTEAFF.

This chain connects TRBV20-1 to TRBJ1-6; no clear D gene. Germline values: CDR1 DFQATT, CDR2 SNEGSKA (reference sequence). V was cut by 2 bases and J by 0 bases, with 8 bases left in between. CDR3 length equals 15 residues. The CDR3 sequence is CSARPAGSYNSPLHF. CDR3 coding DNA: TGCAGTGCTAGACCTGCAGGCTCCTATAATTCACCCCTCCACTTT.

This clonotype was counted many times. The chain employs TRBV10-3 and TRBJ2-1, with 9 bases identical to TRBD2. The CDR3 loop spans 20 amino acids. Germline lookup yields CDR1 ENHRY and CDR2 SYGVKD. Germline trimming cut 0 bases from V and 0 bases from J; bases unmatched to any gene: 12. The CDR3 here is CAISESIWRGGPSSYNEQFF. The CDR3 coding sequence is TGTGCCATCAGTGAGTCGATTTGGCGGGGGGGCCCAAGCTCCTACAATGAGCAGTTCTTC.

There are a few counts of this clonotype. This rearrangement joins TRBV6-5 to TRBJ2-7; 8 positions agree with TRBD1. CDR3 length: 13 amino acids. Germline CDR1 and CDR2: MNHEY and SVGAGI. V lost 4 bases and J lost 5; bases outside the gene matches: 4. Here the CDR3 DNA reads TGTGCCAGCAGTTGGACAGGGTCCGACGAGCAGTACGTC. Translation: CASSWTGSDEQYV.

This clonotype has just a few counts. The chain joins TRBV4-1 to TRBJ2-3; D unresolved. In germline, CDR1 is MGHRA, CDR2 YSYEKL. The CDR3 extends over 13 amino acids. The V end lost 4 bases, the J end lost 8 bases, and 13 bases lay between the germline ends. CDR3 coding DNA: TGCGCCAGCAGCCCCACCGCACTTGGTACGCAGTATTTT. Its translation is CASSPTALGTQYF.

This clonotype was observed many times. The chain has TRBV5-1 and TRBJ2-5; 7 nucleotides agree with TRBD1. The CDR3 runs to 14 residues. CDR1 and CDR2 from the germline V gene are SGHRS and YFSETQ. After removal of 5 bases from V and 5 bases from J, the junction contained 9 bases not matched to a gene. CDR3 nucleotide sequence: TGCGCCAGCAGACGACAGGGTCTCGAGGAGACCCAGTACTTC. Its protein product is CASRRQGLEETQYF. The variable domain in full, completed from reference TRBV5-1 and TRBJ2-5, reads KAGVTQTPRYLIKTRGQQVTLSCSPISGHRSVSWYQQTPGQGLQFLFEYFSETQRNKGNFPGRFSGRQFSNSRSEMNVSTLELGDSALYLCASRRQGLEETQYFGPGTRLLVL.

This clonotype was observed at least ten times. Written as DNA, the CDR3 is TGTGCCACCAGTGATTTAGGCGGACCGCAAGAGACCCAGTACTTC. It encodes CATSDLGGPQETQYF. The chain employs TRBV24-1 and TRBJ2-5, with unresolved D. The V and J ends lost 1 base and 2 bases respectively, with 10 bases between them. Germline CDR1 reads KGHDR; CDR2 reads SFDVKD. The CDR3 runs 15 residues.

This clonotype was detected ten times or more. V is TRBV14 and J is TRBJ2-2; D uncertain. CDR3 length: 14 residues. Germline V gene sequence: CDR1 SGHDN, CDR2 FVKESK. With 3 bases removed from V and 5 bases from J, the gap between germline ends came to 10 bases. DNA for the CDR3: TGTGCCAGCAGCCATCGGATACCTACCGGGGAGCTGTTTTTT. This translates into CASSHRIPTGELFF.

This clonotype was counted only a few times. In DNA form, the CDR3 reads TGTGCCAGCAGCGCCGACATCCCGGTGGGGCGGCCCCAGCATTTT. This translates into CASSADIPVGRPQHF. The chain has TRBV7-9 and TRBJ1-5; possibly TRBD1 for D (5 bases). CDR1 is SEHNR and CDR2 is FQNEAQ in the germline V gene (reference sequence). V dropped 5 bases and J dropped 9 bases, with 20 bases sitting between them. The CDR3 is made up of 15 amino acids.

The chain uses TRBV7-9 and TRBJ2-2; no reliable D call. CDR1 is SEHNR and CDR2 is FQNEAQ in the germline V gene (reference sequence). This CDR3 is 16 amino acids long. The V and J ends lost 0 bases and 7 bases respectively, with 15 bases between them. The CDR3 sequence is CASSLALTGSSGELFF. The CDR3 DNA reads TGTGCCAGCAGCTTAGCCCTCACGGGTTCGAGCGGGGAGCTGTTTTTT.

This clonotype was recorded at least ten times. The chain uses TRBV4-3 and TRBJ1-2; no clear D gene. Trimming shortened V by 0 bases and J by 3 bases, and 11 bases separated the two germline ends. Germline loops: CDR1 LGHNA, CDR2 YSLEER. This CDR3 comprises 15 residues. CDR3 DNA: TGCGCCAGCAGCCAAGAAAGGTCCGGGTACTATGGCTACACCTTC. This gives the protein CASSQERSGYYGYTF.

This clonotype was counted ten times or more. This chain uses TRBV7-9 with TRBJ1-5; perhaps TRBD1 as D (5 bases). The germline V gene has CDR1 SEHNR and CDR2 FQNEAQ (reference sequence). V dropped 4 bases and J dropped 0 bases, with 16 bases sitting between them. This CDR3 is built from 17 residues. DNA of the CDR3: TGTGCCAGCAGCTCTACCGGGACGGGTTATAGCAATCAGCCCCAGCATTTT. Translated, it gives CASSSTGTGYSNQPQHF.

Ten or more counts support this clonotype. The V and J genes are TRBV15 and TRBJ2-1; weak D call: TRBD2 (6 bases). The CDR3 contains 17 residues. V lost 0 bases and J 7 bases, leaving 19 bases between the germline ends. The germline gives CDR1 LNHNV, CDR2 YYDKDF (reference sequence). The CDR3 sequence is CATSRDRRGTGWNEQFF. CDR3 bases: TGTGCCACCAGCAGAGATCGGCGGGGCACTGGTTGGAATGAGCAGTTCTTC.

The chain employs TRBV12-3 or TRBV12-4 and TRBJ2-7; the D gene is possibly TRBD1 (6 bases). Trimming stripped 6 bases from V and 3 bases from J, with 12 bases between. CDR3 length equals 13 residues. The CDR3, as DNA: TGTGCCAGCAGCACAGGGTCGCTCTACGAGCAGTACTTC. Protein: CASSTGSLYEQYF.

This clonotype has ten or more counts. The V call is TRBV7-9, the J call TRBJ2-1; no definite D call. The CDR3 is 12 amino acids. In germline, CDR1 is SEHNR, CDR2 FQNEAQ (reference sequence). The V end lost 8 bases, the J end lost 9 bases, and 14 bases lay between the germline ends. The CDR3 DNA sequence: TGTGCCAGCGAAAGTCATATGGGTGAGCAGTTCTTC. As protein: CASESHMGEQFF.